A selection of T cell receptor beta chains follows, all from one sample in a study of blood T cell repertoires in COVID-19. Using immunoSEQ multiplex PCR, the repertoire was profiled, and TCRdb retains in-frame clones only, with some absent. The sample includes some 94,000 clones, less than 75% of them seen just once. Sequenced: peripheral blood. These receptors were taken from a woman between 55 and 75 years old in a cohort sampled during active or convalescent COVID-19. CDR3s include the opening cysteine and the closing phenylalanine or tryptophan. A D gene is named only where the DNA matches it firmly. Only part of the rows carry a size: once, few, many, or a class if the clone is expanded.

J	length	D	V	size	DNA	CDR3
TRBJ2-5	15	TRBD1	TRBV19	-	TGTGCCAGTAGGCCGCGGGCCAGGGGGAATGAGACCCAGTACTTC	CASRPRARGNETQYF
TRBJ2-1	14	-	TRBV6-5	-	TGTGCCAGCAGTTACGGGGGGTCCTACAATGAGCAGTTCTTC	CASSYGGSYNEQFF
TRBJ2-7	14	TRBD1	TRBV19	-	TGTGCCAGTAGTGGCCGGGACAGGGGTTCCGAGCAGTACTTC	CASSGRDRGSEQYF
TRBJ2-7	13	-	TRBV28	-	TGTGCCAGCAGTCCCCCCCTAGTGTATAAGCAGTACTTC	CASSPPLVYKQYF
TRBJ2-7	13	-	TRBV5-5	-	TGTGCCAGCAGCTTCAACAGGGTTGGCGAGCAGTACTTC	CASSFNRVGEQYF
TRBJ2-5	15	TRBD2	TRBV18	-	TGTGCCAGCTCACCGACGACTAGCGGTAGGGGGACCCAGTACTTC	CASSPTTSGRGTQYF
TRBJ1-2	15	TRBD1	TRBV6-1	-	TGTGCCAGCAGTGAATCCCGGACAGGGGGTACGGGCTACACCTTC	CASSESRTGGTGYTF
TRBJ2-5	15	TRBD1	TRBV5-4	-	TGTGCCAGCAGCTTGGTAGGGGGCTTACGAGAGACCCAGTACTTC	CASSLVGGLRETQYF
TRBJ2-7	15	TRBD1	TRBV6-5	-	TGTGCCAGCAGAAGGCCGGGACAGGGGAGCTACGAGCAGTACTTC	CASRRPGQGSYEQYF
TRBJ2-3	16	TRBD1	TRBV5-1	-	TGCGCCAGCAGCTTGGACAGGGGGTCTAGCACAGATACGCAGTATTTT	CASSLDRGSSTDTQYF
TRBJ1-6	14	-	TRBV9	-	TGTGCCAGCAGCGTACTCAGGGAAAATTCACCCCTCCACTTT	CASSVLRENSPLHF
TRBJ2-7	14	-	TRBV10-3	-	TGTGCCATCAGTGAGGTCACCGACAGATTTGAGCAGTACTTC	CAISEVTDRFEQYF
TRBJ1-5	16	TRBD1	TRBV5-6	-	TGTGCCAGCAGCAGGCAAACCGGGACAGGCAATCAGCCCCAGCATTTT	CASSRQTGTGNQPQHF
TRBJ2-7	11	-	TRBV27	-	TGTGCCAGCGGGCTAGCTTGGGAGCAGTACTTC	CASGLAWEQYF
TRBJ1-1	15	-	TRBV9	-	TGTGCCAGCAGCGTAGTGGGTGGAGGAAACACTGAAGCTTTCTTT	CASSVVGGGNTEAFF
TRBJ2-1	19	-	TRBV5-1	-	TGCGCCAGCAGCTTGCTAGCTCTAACATCAATCGGCTCCTACAATGAGCAGTTCTTC	CASSLLALTSIGSYNEQFF
TRBJ1-1	17	-	TRBV5-1	-	TGCGCCAGCAGCTTTGCAGTCGGACCCGGGGGAACCACTGAAGCTTTCTTT	CASSFAVGPGGTTEAFF
TRBJ2-7	14	-	TRBV5-1	-	TGCGCCAGCAGCCTAGTTCAGGGTTCGCGGGAGCAGTACTTC	CASSLVQGSREQYF
TRBJ1-5	15	TRBD1	TRBV6-1	-	TGTGCCAGCAGTGATGAGGACAGGGGTTACCAGCCCCAGCATTTT	CASSDEDRGYQPQHF
TRBJ2-3	16	TRBD2	TRBV28	-	TGTGCCAGCAGTTCACCCGGGACTAGCGGGGGCCGTACGCAGTATTTT	CASSSPGTSGGRTQYF
TRBJ2-3	12	-	TRBV5-1	once	TGCGCCAGCAGCGGGGACTTATATACGCAGTATTTT	CASSGDLYTQYF
TRBJ2-3	15	TRBD2	TRBV4-1	few	TGCGCCAGCAGCCAGTCGGCGGGGGACACAGATACGCAGTATTTT	CASSQSAGDTDTQYF
TRBJ1-2	17	TRBD1	TRBV6-2/TRBV6-3	-	TGTGCCAGCAGTTACTCGAGCAGGGGGCGATTTGACTATGGCTACACCTTC	CASSYSSRGRFDYGYTF
TRBJ1-2	16	TRBD1	TRBV4-1	-	TGCGCCAGCAGCCAAGGCTACTCCGGGACAGGGGGTGGCTACACCTTC	CASSQGYSGTGGGYTF
TRBJ1-3	15	-	TRBV3-1/TRBV3-2	-	TGTGCCAGCAGCCCAACGGGGGACTCTGGAAACACCATATATTTT	CASSPTGDSGNTIYF
TRBJ2-7	14	-	TRBV24-1	-	TGTGCCACCAGTGATTTAAGGGACTGTTACGAGCAGTACTTC	CATSDLRDCYEQYF
TRBJ2-7	14	TRBD2	TRBV20-1	-	TGCAGTGCTAGTGGCCGGGACTATATCTACGAGCAGTACTTC	CSASGRDYIYEQYF
TRBJ2-3	17	TRBD2	TRBV13	-	TGTGCCAGCAGCTTAGGGTTTTGGGGGGGTTGGGCAGATACGCAGTATTTT	CASSLGFWGGWADTQYF
TRBJ2-5	13	-	TRBV20-1	-	TGCAGTGCTAGTAGTTCCGACAGAGAGACCCAGTACTTC	CSASSSDRETQYF